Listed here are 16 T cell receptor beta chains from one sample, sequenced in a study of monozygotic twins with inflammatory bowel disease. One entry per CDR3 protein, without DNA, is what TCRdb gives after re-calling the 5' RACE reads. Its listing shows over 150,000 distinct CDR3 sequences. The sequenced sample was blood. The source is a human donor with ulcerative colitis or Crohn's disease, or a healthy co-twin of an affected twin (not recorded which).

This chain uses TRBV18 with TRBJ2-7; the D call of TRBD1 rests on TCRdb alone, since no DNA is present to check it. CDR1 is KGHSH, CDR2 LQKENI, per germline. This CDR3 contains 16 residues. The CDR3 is CASSPVPGQGSNEQYF.

CDR3 in amino acids: CASTTWGGGHGYTF. The genes are TRBV12-3 or TRBV12-4 and TRBJ1-2; TCRdb picks TRBD1, but there is no DNA to check that call. The CDR3 is 14 residues long.

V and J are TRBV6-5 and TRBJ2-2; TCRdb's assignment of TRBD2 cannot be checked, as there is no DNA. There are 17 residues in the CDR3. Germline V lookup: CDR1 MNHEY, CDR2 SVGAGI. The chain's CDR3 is CASSYSELLAGTGELFF.

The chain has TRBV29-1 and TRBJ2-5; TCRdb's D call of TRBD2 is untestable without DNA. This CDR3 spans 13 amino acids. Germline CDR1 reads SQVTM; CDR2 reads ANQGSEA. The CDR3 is CSTTSQGGETQYF.

The chain's CDR3 is CASRLTSGRSNEQFF. The chain recombines TRBV7-9 with TRBJ2-1; TCRdb reports TRBD2, a call that lacks DNA to check it against. The CDR3 extends over 15 amino acids. The germline CDR1 and CDR2 sequences are SEHNR and FQNEAQ (reference sequence). The full variable domain, rest sourced from reference TRBV7-9 and TRBJ2-1, is DTGVSQNPRHKITKRGQNVTFRCDPISEHNRLYWYRQTLGQGPEFLTYFQNEAQLEKSRLLSDRFSAERPKGSFSTLEIQRTEQGDSAMYLCASRLTSGRSNEQFFGPGTRLTVL.

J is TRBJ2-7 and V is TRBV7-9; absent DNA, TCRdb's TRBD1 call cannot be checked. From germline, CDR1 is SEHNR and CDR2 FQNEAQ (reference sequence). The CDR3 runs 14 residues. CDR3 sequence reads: CASSSPDISYEQYF. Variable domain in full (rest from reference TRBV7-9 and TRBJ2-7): DTGVSQNPRHKITKRGQNVTFRCDPISEHNRLYWYRQTLGQGPEFLTYFQNEAQLEKSRLLSDRFSAERPKGSFSTLEIQRTEQGDSAMYLCASSSPDISYEQYFGPGTRLTVT.

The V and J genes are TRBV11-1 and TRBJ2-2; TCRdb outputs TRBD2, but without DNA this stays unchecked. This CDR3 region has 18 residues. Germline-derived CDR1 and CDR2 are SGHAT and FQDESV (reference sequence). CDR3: CASSPLTSGRPNTGELFF.

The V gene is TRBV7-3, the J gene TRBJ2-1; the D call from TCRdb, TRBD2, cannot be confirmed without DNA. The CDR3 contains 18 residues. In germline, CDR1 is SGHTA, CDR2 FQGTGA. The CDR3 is CASSLSTRRGGRMHEQFF.

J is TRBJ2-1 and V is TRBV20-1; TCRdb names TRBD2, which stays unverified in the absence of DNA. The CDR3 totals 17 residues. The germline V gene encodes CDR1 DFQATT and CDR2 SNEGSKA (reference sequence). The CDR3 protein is CSVPGLAGLGAGAEQFF.

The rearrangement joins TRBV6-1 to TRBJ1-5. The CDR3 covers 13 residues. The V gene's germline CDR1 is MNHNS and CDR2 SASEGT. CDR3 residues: CASSTDGYQPQHF.

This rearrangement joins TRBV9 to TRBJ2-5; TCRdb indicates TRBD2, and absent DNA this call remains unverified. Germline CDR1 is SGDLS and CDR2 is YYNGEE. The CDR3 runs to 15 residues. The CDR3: CASSVGGREGETQYF.

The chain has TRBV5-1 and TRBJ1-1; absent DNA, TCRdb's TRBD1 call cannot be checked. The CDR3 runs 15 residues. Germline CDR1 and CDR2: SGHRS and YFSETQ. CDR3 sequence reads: CASSLASTGRGEAFF.

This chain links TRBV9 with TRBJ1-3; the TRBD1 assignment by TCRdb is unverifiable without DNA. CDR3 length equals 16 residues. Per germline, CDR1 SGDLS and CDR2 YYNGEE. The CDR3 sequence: CASSAPATGSGNTIYF.

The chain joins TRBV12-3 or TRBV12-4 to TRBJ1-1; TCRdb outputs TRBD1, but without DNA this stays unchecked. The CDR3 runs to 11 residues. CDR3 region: CASRGFTEAFF.

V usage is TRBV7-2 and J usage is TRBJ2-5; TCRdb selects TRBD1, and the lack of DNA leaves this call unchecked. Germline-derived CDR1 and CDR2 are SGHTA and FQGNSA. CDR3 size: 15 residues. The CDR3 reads CASSPAGTTHETQYF.

CDR3 sequence reads: CASSEFTSGSLTGELFF. This chain links TRBV25-1 with TRBJ2-2; TCRdb gives TRBD2 as the D gene, but with no DNA this cannot be confirmed. This CDR3 is 17 amino acids long. Germline-derived CDR1 and CDR2 are MGHDK and SYGVNS.